The 4 T cell receptor beta chains in this list originate from one sample, sequenced in a study of spatial heterogeneity in lung cancer. TCRdb reprocessed the 5' RACE reads with MiXCR, giving one entry per CDR3 protein. The repertoire has 7,000 or so distinct CDR3 sequences, about 5% of them found once; the top ten carry around 8%. As to time point: sample taken at primary tumor resection. Without sorting, whole RNA was sequenced from tumor, nontumor lung or frozen PBMC. The sample consisted of normal lung tissue next to the tumor, taken at surgery. All receptors come from a female donor with early-stage non-small cell lung cancer.

In its sample, this clonotype is medium-sized. This chain links TRBV4-1 with TRBJ1-1; unclear D gene. V dropped 3 bases and J dropped 6 bases, with 14 bases sitting between them. The length of the CDR3 is 14 residues. The V gene's germline CDR1 is MGHRA and CDR2 YSYEKL. The DNA for the CDR3 is TGCGCCAGCAGCCACCGTTTTACGCCGCCTGAAGCTTTCTTT. This codes for CASSHRFTPPEAFF.

The CDR3 spells CASSLDLATGEQFF. The CDR3 DNA follows: TGTGCCAGCAGCTTAGATCTGGCGACAGGGGAACAGTTCTTC. The chain joins TRBV7-2 to TRBJ2-1, with 8 bases fitting TRBD1. The CDR3 sequence is 14 residues long. Germline trimming cut 1 base from V and 13 bases from J; bases unmatched to any gene: 9. Germline CDR1 is SGHTA and CDR2 is FQGNSA.

This clonotype was found many times. The chain has TRBV7-2 and TRBJ2-1; the D call may be TRBD1 or TRBD2 (5 bases each). Germline V CDR1 and CDR2: SGHTA, FQGNSA. Trimming took off 3 bases at V and 7 bases at J, with 10 bases between the two ends. The CDR3 loop spans 13 amino acids. The chain's CDR3 is CASSFGGLNEQFF. The CDR3 DNA reads TGTGCCAGCAGCTTTGGGGGTCTTAATGAGCAGTTCTTC.

This clonotype is labeled as medium-sized. The chain joins TRBV11-3 to TRBJ2-2; TRBD1 is a possible D gene (6 bases). Germline V gene data show CDR1 as SGHNT and CDR2 as YENEEA. Trimming pared 4 bases from V and 4 bases from J, leaving 10 bases between. CDR3 length: 14 residues. Here the CDR3 DNA reads TGTGCCAGCAGCTCCAGGGGTGGCACCGGGGAGCTGTTTTTT. Translating it yields CASSSRGGTGELFF.